Reported below is one T cell receptor beta chain. The target antigen is unknown. The record originates from a study of identical twins. Study conclusions and caveats: With abundant cord blood beta clonotypes, insertions were fewer; memory repertoires showed no such pattern.

TCRdb redid the calling of the 5' RACE reads with MiXCR, one entry per CDR3 protein. The sample has just over 500,000 distinct CDR3 sequences; approximately 22% are singletons. The sample was also reused in another study, on T cells expressing NK-cell markers. That source adds: The study drew TCR beta repertoires from sorted CD3+CD56+NKG2C+, CD3+CD56+NKG2C- and CD3+CD56-NKG2C+ T cells. Top CD8+ clonotypes included the dominant CD3+CD56+NKG2C+ clonotypes in several donors.

Sequencing was carried out using CD4+ T cells sorted from blood. The origin of this receptor is a woman between 18 and 30 years old in good health.

The CDR3 nucleotides are TGTGCCAGCAGTTACCGACTAGCGGGGGGATACAATGAGCAGTTCTTC. Encoded protein: CASSYRLAGGYNEQFF. The chain links TRBV6-4 to TRBJ2-1; the match to TRBD2 covers 13 bases. This CDR3 spans 16 amino acids. The germline gives CDR1 MRHNA, CDR2 SNTAGT. V lost 5 bases and J lost 4; bases outside the gene matches: 5.